This T cell receptor beta chain was identified in a study of cytomegalovirus exposure and HLA in healthy donors. The PCR was carried out with 60 Vbeta primers and 13 Jbeta primers. Only in-frame clones appear in the TCRdb table, and some are missing; sequencing was by immunoSEQ multiplex PCR. The sample gives about 130,000 clones, around 70% of which show up once; roughly 2.7% is in the top ten. Study conclusions and caveats: Researchers catalogued some 160 TCR beta chains as cytomegalovirus-associated. Later genetic work tied a missense DCLRE1C variant to beta-chain V and J trimming.

In its sample, this clone was seen a few times. Its specificity is not known. The clonotype was recovered from a human donor in good health. Material for sequencing was PBMCs.

The CDR3 sequence: CASSLGTVLFSGNTIYF. CDR3 coding DNA: TGCGCCAGCAGCCTCGGGACAGTTCTATTCTCTGGAAACACCATATATTTT. V gene TRBV5-1 combines with J gene TRBJ1-3; 7 bases are a match to TRBD1. Germline loops: CDR1 SGHRS, CDR2 YFSETQ. The CDR3 spans 17 residues. V gave up 4 bases and J gave up 0 bases; unmatched junction bases: 10.